What follows describes a single TCR beta chain. The record originates from a study of T-cell reconstitution after alpha-beta-depleted transplantation in children. The CDR3 sequence is 18 residues long. Unmatched junction bases numbered 9, after V lost 1 base and J lost 4 bases. In germline, CDR1 is MDHEN, CDR2 SYDVKM. Researchers prepared the TCRbeta library using unique molecular identifiers, the study reports. TCRdb used MiXCR to reprocess the PCR reads, holding one entry per CDR3 protein. The sample contains roughly 200,000 distinct CDR3 sequences, about 6.4% of which appear only once. The chain carries TRBV28 and TRBJ2-6; 8 bases are a match to TRBD1. The sequencing used PBMCs from the stem cell graft donor, collected from the stem cell graft. This receptor was identified in a human donor who donated a stem cell graft to a child with Wiskott-Aldrich syndrome. CDR3 protein: CASSLYPGGAAGANVLTF. Written as DNA, the CDR3 is TGTGCCAGCAGTTTATATCCAGGGGGCGCCGCCGGGGCCAACGTCCTGACTTTC.